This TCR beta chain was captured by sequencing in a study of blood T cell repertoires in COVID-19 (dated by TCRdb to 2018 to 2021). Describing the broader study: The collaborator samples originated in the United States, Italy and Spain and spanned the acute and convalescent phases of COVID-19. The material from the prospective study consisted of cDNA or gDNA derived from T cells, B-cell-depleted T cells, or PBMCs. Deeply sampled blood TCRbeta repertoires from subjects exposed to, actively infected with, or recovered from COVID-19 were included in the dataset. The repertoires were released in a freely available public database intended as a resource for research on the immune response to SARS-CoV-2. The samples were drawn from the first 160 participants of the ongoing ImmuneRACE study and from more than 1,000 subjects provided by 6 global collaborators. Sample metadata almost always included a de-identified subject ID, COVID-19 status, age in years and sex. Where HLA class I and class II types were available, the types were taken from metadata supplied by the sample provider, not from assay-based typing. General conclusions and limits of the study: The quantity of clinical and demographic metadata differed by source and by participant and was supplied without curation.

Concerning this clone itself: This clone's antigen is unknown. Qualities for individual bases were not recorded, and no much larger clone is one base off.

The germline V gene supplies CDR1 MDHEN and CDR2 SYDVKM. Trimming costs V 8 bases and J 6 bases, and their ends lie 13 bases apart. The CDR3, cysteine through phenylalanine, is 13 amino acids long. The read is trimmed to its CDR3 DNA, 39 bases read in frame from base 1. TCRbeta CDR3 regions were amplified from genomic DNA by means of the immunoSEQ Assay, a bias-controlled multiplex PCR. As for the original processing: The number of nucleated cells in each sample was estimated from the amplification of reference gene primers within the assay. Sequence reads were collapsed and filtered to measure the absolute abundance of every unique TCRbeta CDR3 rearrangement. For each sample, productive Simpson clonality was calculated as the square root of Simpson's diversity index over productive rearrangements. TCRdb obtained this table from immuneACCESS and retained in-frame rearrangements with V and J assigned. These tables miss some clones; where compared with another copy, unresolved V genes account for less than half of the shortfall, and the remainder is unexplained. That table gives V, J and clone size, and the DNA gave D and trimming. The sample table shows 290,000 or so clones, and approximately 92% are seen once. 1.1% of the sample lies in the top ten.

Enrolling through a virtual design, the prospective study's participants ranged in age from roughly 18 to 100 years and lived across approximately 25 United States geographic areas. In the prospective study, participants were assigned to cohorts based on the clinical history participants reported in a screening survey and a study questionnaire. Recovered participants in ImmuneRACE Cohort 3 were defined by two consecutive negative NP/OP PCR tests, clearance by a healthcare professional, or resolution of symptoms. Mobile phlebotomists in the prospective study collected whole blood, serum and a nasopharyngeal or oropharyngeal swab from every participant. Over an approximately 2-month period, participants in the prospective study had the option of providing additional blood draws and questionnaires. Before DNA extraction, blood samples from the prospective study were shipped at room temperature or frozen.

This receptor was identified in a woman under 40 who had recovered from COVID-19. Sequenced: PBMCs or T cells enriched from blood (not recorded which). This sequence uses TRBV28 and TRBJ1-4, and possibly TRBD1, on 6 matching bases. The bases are TGTGCCAGCCTCGGGACACCGGATGAAAAACTGTTTTTT. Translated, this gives CASLGTPDEKLFF.